The rows below give T cell receptor beta chains drawn from one sample of a study of cytomegalovirus exposure and HLA in healthy donors. Sequencing used immunoSEQ multiplex PCR; TCRdb keeps in-frame clones, though not all of them. The sample includes fewer than 250,000 clones, about 76% seen only once; the top ten take approximately 0.4%. Sequencing was performed on PBMCs. All receptors derive from a male donor in good health and CMV-seropositive. Both conserved end residues are part of each CDR3. The order of the fields is D gene, J gene, clone size, V gene, CDR3 protein, CDR3 DNA. The D gene is left open where the match is weak. Some rows mark clone size as missing; the rest say once, few, many or name a class of expanded clone.

NA | TRBJ1-2 | NA | TRBV19 | CASLKGTMGYTF | TGTGCCAGCCTCAAGGGGACTATGGGCTACACCTTC
NA | TRBJ2-2 | NA | TRBV6-1 | CASGRSPNTGELFF | TGTGCCAGCGGGAGGAGTCCGAACACCGGGGAGCTGTTTTTT
NA | TRBJ2-4 | few | TRBV21-1 | CASSLRWPKTFSTARNIQYF | TGTGCCAGCAGCCTTCGTTGGCCAAAAACATTCAGTACCGCCAGAAACATTCAGTACTTC
TRBD2 | TRBJ2-7 | NA | TRBV7-2 | CASSLKWTSGTYEQYF | TGTGCCAGCAGCCTGAAGTGGACTAGCGGGACCTACGAGCAGTACTTC
TRBD2 | TRBJ2-5 | NA | TRBV9 | CASSVQTSGGLGETQYF | TGTGCCAGCAGCGTACAGACTAGCGGGGGGTTGGGGGAGACCCAGTACTTC
TRBD1 | TRBJ1-3 | NA | TRBV9 | CASSVGTGVGNTIYF | TGTGCCAGCAGCGTTGGGACAGGGGTCGGAAACACCATATATTTT
NA | TRBJ2-1 | NA | TRBV4-2 | CASSQETTSGGLGYEQFF | TGTGCCAGCAGCCAAGAAACAACAAGCGGAGGGTTAGGGTATGAGCAGTTCTTC
NA | TRBJ2-1 | NA | TRBV19 | CASSIPRAASYNEQFF | TGTGCCAGTAGTATTCCCAGGGCGGCCTCCTACAATGAGCAGTTCTTC
NA | TRBJ1-1 | NA | TRBV5-1 | CASREQLSEAFF | TGCGCCAGCAGGGAACAGCTATCTGAAGCTTTCTTT
NA | TRBJ1-2 | NA | TRBV4-3 | CASSQDHWGVYGYTF | TGCGCCAGCAGCCAAGATCATTGGGGGGTCTATGGCTACACCTTC
NA | TRBJ2-2 | few | TRBV7-8 | CASSLGARGNTGELFF | TGTGCCAGCAGCTTAGGTGCTCGGGGGAACACCGGGGAGCTGTTTTTT
TRBD2 | TRBJ2-5 | NA | TRBV19 | CASSPGLVQETQYF | TGTGCCAGTAGTCCTGGACTAGTCCAAGAGACCCAGTACTTC
NA | TRBJ2-3 | NA | TRBV27 | CASRRGSIRADTQYF | TGTGCCAGCAGGCGAGGGAGCATTCGGGCAGATACGCAGTATTTT
TRBD2 | TRBJ2-5 | once | TRBV27 | CASSSSGEETQYF | TGTGCCAGCAGTTCCAGCGGGGAAGAGACCCAGTACTTC
NA | TRBJ1-5 | NA | TRBV7-9 | CASSLVPSNQPQHF | TGTGCCAGCAGCTTAGTTCCGTCGAATCAGCCCCAGCATTTT
NA | TRBJ1-1 | few | TRBV4-3 | CASSQEMTQGSRAFF | TGCGCCAGCAGCCAAGAAATGACGCAGGGTTCGAGGGCTTTCTTT